This T cell receptor (beta chain) is drawn from a study of T cell responses to AZD1222 COVID-19 vaccine. Study conclusions and caveats: The study reported that nearly half of spike-specific TCRs target unmutated variant regions. Spike-specific TCR repertoires showed rising breadth and depth after two AZD1222 doses.

This CDR3 spans 12 amino acids. CDR1 and CDR2 (germline): MNHEY, SMNVEV (reference sequence). With V trimmed by 7 bases and J by 6 bases, 3 bases remained unmatched. Points on this clone: Its antigen is not known.

Measured with immunoSEQ multiplex PCR; TCRdb has only the in-frame clones, and not every one. The sample has 80,000 or so clones; 80% to 95% are singletons. Sample: peripheral blood, taken 28 days after the second AZD1222 dose. The chain recombines TRBV27 with TRBJ2-7, with TRBD1 matching 10 bases. This receptor was taken from an adult who received the AZD1222 COVID-19 vaccine. CDR3 sequence: CASKTGGAEQYF. DNA of the CDR3: TGTGCCAGCAAGACAGGGGGCGCCGAGCAGTACTTC.